This passage covers 23 T cell receptor beta chains from one sample sequenced in a study of cytomegalovirus exposure and HLA in healthy donors. Clones were read by immunoSEQ multiplex PCR, and TCRdb kept only the in-frame ones, dropping some. Of 160,000 or so clones in the sample, more than 70% were seen once. The specimen was PBMCs. Receptors were obtained from a man aged 25-45 years in good health and CMV-seropositive.

The chain combines TRBV13 with TRBJ2-3, with D perhaps TRBD2 (6 bases). Germline V gene lookup returns CDR1 PRHDT and CDR2 FYEKMQ (reference sequence). The germline V and J ends were trimmed by 4 bases and 2 bases, with 16 bases remaining between them. The CDR3 has 16 amino acids. The CDR3 here is CASSWRDSPFTDTQYF. CDR3 DNA: TGTGCCAGCAGCTGGCGGGACTCCCCTTTCACAGATACGCAGTATTTT.

The chain couples TRBV7-9 to TRBJ2-1, with TRBD2 as a possible D gene (5 bases). This CDR3 has 14 residues. CDR1 is SEHNR and CDR2 is FQNEAQ in the germline V gene (reference sequence). The V and J ends lost 5 bases and 3 bases respectively, with 11 bases between them. In DNA form, the CDR3 reads TGTGCCAGCAGCCAGGACTCGGGCTACAATGAGCAGTTCTTC. Amino acid sequence: CASSQDSGYNEQFF.

The chain employs TRBV6-6 and TRBJ1-6; D ambiguous. Germline loops: CDR1 MNHNY, CDR2 SVGAGI (reference sequence). The V gene lost 6 bases and the J gene lost 7 bases, with 13 bases spanning the gap. This CDR3 contains 14 residues. CDR3 amino acids: CASRPREGNSPLHF. The CDR3 coding sequence is TGTGCCAGCAGGCCACGGGAAGGGAATTCACCCCTCCACTTT.

The rearrangement uses TRBV19 and TRBJ1-5, with a possible D match to TRBD1 (5 bases). Germline V gene sequence: CDR1 LNHDA, CDR2 SQIVND (reference sequence). Trimming took 1 base from V and 6 from J, leaving 10 bases between them. The CDR3 runs 14 residues. CDR3 residues: CASSIGGGGQPQHF. The CDR3, as DNA: TGTGCCAGTAGTATAGGGGGCGGGGGTCAGCCCCAGCATTTT.

The chain links TRBV27 to TRBJ2-7; maybe TRBD2 (6 bases). This CDR3 is 15 amino acids long. Trimming pared 5 bases from V and 3 bases from J, leaving 17 bases between. CDR1 is MNHEY and CDR2 is SMNVEV in the germline V gene (reference sequence). CDR3 residues: CASSLLAPGVYEQYF. The CDR3 DNA follows: TGTGCCAGCAGTCTTCTAGCGCCGGGAGTCTACGAGCAGTACTTC.

This clone was observed a single time. The chain carries TRBV7-3 and TRBJ2-3, with D possibly TRBD1 on 6 matching bases. This CDR3 spans 15 amino acids. Trimming removed 2 bases at V and 3 bases at J, with 12 bases between. Germline loops: CDR1 SGHTA, CDR2 FQGTGA. The CDR3, as DNA: TGTGCCAGCAGCTTAGGCCTCAGGGGTACAGATACGCAGTATTTT. Its protein is CASSLGLRGTDTQYF.

The chain employs TRBV5-1 and TRBJ2-7; 10 bases agree with TRBD1. J gave up 5 bases and V 2 bases, and 4 bases lay outside the gene matches. CDR1 and CDR2 (germline): SGHRS, YFSETQ. This CDR3 contains 14 residues. The CDR3 DNA reads as TGCGCCAGCAGCTTTAGGACAGGGGGTGACGAGCAGTACTTC. Its protein product is CASSFRTGGDEQYF.

The chain is built from TRBV16 and TRBJ2-7; no definite D call. In germline, CDR1 is KGHSY, CDR2 FQNENV. The CDR3 runs to 13 residues. The V and J ends lost 4 bases and 2 bases respectively, with 9 bases between them. This CDR3 reads CASSRGTTYEQYF. The CDR3 region has the DNA TGTGCCAGCAGCCGAGGCACTACCTACGAGCAGTACTTC.

The J gene is TRBJ2-4, the V gene TRBV6-5; D may be TRBD1 (5 bases). Germline CDR1 is MNHEY and CDR2 is SVGAGI. V was clipped by 0 bases and J by 7 bases, with 13 bases between them. This CDR3 comprises 15 residues. CDR3 sequence reads: CASSYSGPGLNIQYF. DNA of the CDR3: TGTGCCAGCAGTTACTCGGGTCCAGGGTTGAACATTCAGTACTTC.

To note about this clone: The same CDR3 also results from other DNA sequences found in this sample. The chain has TRBV19 and TRBJ2-5; D possibly corresponds to TRBD2 (5 bases). CDR1 is LNHDA, CDR2 SQIVND, per germline (reference sequence). The ends were cut back, 2 bases at V and 7 bases at J, with 5 bases in the middle. This CDR3 has 11 residues. Written as DNA, the CDR3 is TGTGCCAGTAGTATAAGCGGGACCCAGTACTTC. Its translation is CASSISGTQYF.

This chain links TRBV19 with TRBJ1-2; 10 nucleotides align to TRBD1. V lost 7 bases and J lost 7; bases outside the gene matches: 9. The CDR3 runs 14 residues. Per germline, CDR1 LNHDA and CDR2 SQIVND (reference sequence). Written as DNA, the CDR3 is TGTGCCAGTATATCGGGGGACAGGGGTTTTGGCTACACCTTC. Protein sequence: CASISGDRGFGYTF.

This chain joins TRBV23-1 and TRBJ2-1; 12 nucleotides align to TRBD1. TRBV23-1 is reported as an ORF; its role is uncertain. V was pared by 3 bases and J by 9 bases, with 12 bases of the junction left unmatched. There are 17 residues in the CDR3. The CDR3 DNA reads TGCGCCAGCAGTCAGACTTCCCGGGACAGGGGGCGGGGTGAGCAGTTCTTC. Translating it yields CASSQTSRDRGRGEQFF.

This chain links TRBV7-2 with TRBJ2-5, with 8 bases that match TRBD2. Germline CDR1 and CDR2: SGHTA and FQGNSA. The J segment lost 4 bases and the V segment lost 6 bases, leaving 13 bases of the junction unmatched. The length of the CDR3 is 16 residues. CDR3 coding DNA: TGTGCCAGCAGAGATAGCGGGAACGTTTGGGGAGAGACCCAGTACTTC. Its protein product is CASRDSGNVWGETQYF.

J is TRBJ1-2 and V is TRBV7-9; D is unresolved. This CDR3 contains 13 residues. Germline V CDR1 and CDR2: SEHNR, FQNEAQ (reference sequence). V gave up 2 bases and J gave up 6 bases, with 10 bases separating them. CDR3 in amino acids: CASSLRRTDGYTF. As DNA, the CDR3 is TGTGCCAGCAGCTTACGGAGGACGGATGGCTACACCTTC.

Details on this clone: A read error may account for a junction end that differs from germline. The V and J genes are TRBV11-2 and TRBJ1-2; D is ambiguous. Germline CDR1 SGHAT, CDR2 FQNNGV. The CDR3 covers 16 residues. The CDR3 DNA follows: TGCGCCAGCAGCCAAGGGTCCGGGGATCTGGACTATGGCTACACCTTC. This encodes CASSQGSGDLDYGYTF.

The rearrangement links TRBV9 to TRBJ1-2; tentative D call: TRBD1 (6 bases). The CDR3 extends over 15 amino acids. CDR1 is SGDLS and CDR2 is YYNGEE in the germline V gene. Trimming removed 3 bases from V and 7 bases from J, with 19 bases in between. CDR3 bases: TGTGCCAGCAGCGCACCACTACAGGGAATTGGTGGCTACACCTTC. Its translation: CASSAPLQGIGGYTF.

This chain links TRBV5-4 with TRBJ2-1; 7 bases align to TRBD2. Germline CDR1 and CDR2: SGHNT and YYREEE (reference sequence). The V segment lost 1 base and the J segment 2 bases; nucleotides outside the gene matches: 6. CDR3 length equals 16 residues. In DNA form, the CDR3 reads TGTGCCAGCAGCTTGTCCGGCGGGAGAACCTACAATGAGCAGTTCTTC. It yields the protein CASSLSGGRTYNEQFF.

The CDR3 protein is CASSWPLVAGTNEQFF. CDR3 bases: TGTGCCAGCAGCTGGCCTTTGGTAGCGGGGACTAATGAGCAGTTCTTC. The V call is TRBV5-4, the J call TRBJ2-1; 8 nucleotides line up with TRBD2. Germline assignment: CDR1 SGHNT and CDR2 YYREEE (reference sequence). V lost 3 bases to trimming and J lost 7 bases; unmatched junction nucleotides: 12. The CDR3 spans 16 residues.

This chain joins TRBV6-1 and TRBJ2-7; 9 positions match TRBD2. The germline gives CDR1 MNHNS, CDR2 SASEGT. J gave up 10 bases and V 5 bases, and 6 bases lay outside the gene matches. The CDR3 consists of 12 residues. The CDR3 region is CASSSGLADQYF. The CDR3 nucleotides are TGTGCCAGCAGTTCGGGACTAGCTGATCAGTACTTC.

The gene calls are TRBV6-5 and TRBJ2-3; D possibly corresponds to TRBD1 (5 bases). In germline, CDR1 is MNHEY, CDR2 SVGAGI. Deletions cut 0 bases from V and 4 bases from J, with 8 bases between. The CDR3 is 14 residues long. CDR3 sequence reads: CASSYSTAPDTQYF. The CDR3 coding sequence is TGTGCCAGCAGTTACTCGACAGCGCCAGATACGCAGTATTTT.

The chain carries TRBV4-1 and TRBJ2-2, with 9 bases matching TRBD2. The CDR3 sequence is 16 residues long. CDR1 and CDR2 (germline): MGHRA, YSYEKL. V gave up 2 bases and J gave up 1 base; unmatched junction bases: 2. The CDR3 DNA reads as TGCGCCAGCAGCCAAAAAGCGGGAGGGAACACCGGGGAGCTGTTTTTT. The encoded protein is CASSQKAGGNTGELFF.

The chain recombines TRBV25-1 with TRBJ2-1; 12 bases line up with TRBD2. The CDR3 loop spans 15 amino acids. In germline, CDR1 is MGHDK, CDR2 SYGVNS. V gave up 2 bases and J gave up 15 bases; unmatched junction bases: 11. The CDR3 is CASSERLAGGGVWFF. CDR3 sequence (DNA): TGTGCCAGCAGTGAACGGCTAGCGGGAGGGGGTGTGTGGTTCTTC.

The rearrangement uses TRBV7-6 and TRBJ2-1, with D perhaps TRBD1 (6 bases). Between the trimmed V and J ends, which lost 5 bases and 4 bases, there was a span of 15 bases. Germline assignment: CDR1 SGHVS and CDR2 FNYEAQ. The CDR3 covers 15 residues. CDR3 in DNA: TGTGCCAGCAGCCCCGGCTCAGGGGTATACAATGAGCAGTTCTTC. Residues: CASSPGSGVYNEQFF.